Each of the 24 T cell receptor beta chains below was sequenced from the same sample in a study of blood T cell repertoires in COVID-19. Produced via immunoSEQ multiplex PCR; TCRdb's table is partial and in-frame only. The sample holds about 190,000 clones; roughly nine tenths are singletons and the top ten take about 7%. The source material was peripheral blood. The receptors here all came from a man between 35 and 55 years old with acute or convalescent COVID-19.

The chain couples TRBV28 to TRBJ1-1, with 10 bases matching TRBD1. Per the germline V gene, CDR1 is MDHEN and CDR2 is SYDVKM. The V and J ends lost 6 bases and 5 bases, in that order; junction bases with no gene match: 6. The CDR3 contains 14 residues. The CDR3 DNA sequence: TGTGCCAGCAGCCGGGGACAGGGGTGGACTGAAGCTTTCTTT. Translated, it gives CASSRGQGWTEAFF.

The DNA for the CDR3 is TGTGCCAGCAGTTTAGGAGGACCAAACACTGAAGCTTTCTTT. Translated, it gives CASSLGGPNTEAFF. The chain carries TRBV27 and TRBJ1-1, with D uncertain. The V end was cut by 2 bases, the J end by 2 bases, with 9 bases between. Germline lookup yields CDR1 MNHEY and CDR2 SMNVEV (reference sequence). The CDR3 is 14 residues long.

V usage is TRBV6-6 and J usage is TRBJ1-5; D gene uncertain. Germline CDR1 and CDR2: MNHNY and SVGAGI (reference sequence). The CDR3 loop spans 13 amino acids. Trimming stripped 6 bases from V and 7 bases from J, with 13 bases between. CDR3 amino acids: CASSPAPHQPQHF. The CDR3 DNA is TGTGCCAGCAGCCCCGCACCACACCAGCCCCAGCATTTT.

The chain combines TRBV7-6 with TRBJ2-1; 12 bases align to TRBD2. The CDR3 consists of 17 residues. The V segment lost 0 bases and the J segment 4 bases; nucleotides outside the gene matches: 4. Per the germline V gene, CDR1 is SGHVS and CDR2 is FNYEAQ. The CDR3 region is CASSLAPTSGGYNEQFF. Written as DNA, the CDR3 is TGTGCCAGCAGCTTAGCCCCCACTAGCGGGGGGTACAATGAGCAGTTCTTC. Full variable domain (outside the CDR3, taken from reference TRBV7-6 and TRBJ2-1): GAGVSQSPRYKVTKRGQDVALRCDPISGHVSLYWYRQALGQGPEFLTYFNYEAQQDKSGLPNDRFSAERPEGSISTLTIQRTEQRDSAMYRCASSLAPTSGGYNEQFFGPGTRLTVL.

The J gene is TRBJ2-5, the V gene TRBV7-2; possibly TRBD1 for D (6 bases). Germline loops: CDR1 SGHTA, CDR2 FQGNSA. The CDR3 has 16 residues. The V gene lost 5 bases and the J gene lost 2 bases, with 18 bases spanning the gap. The CDR3 DNA is TGTGCCAGCAGCCCCCGAGGGACAATACAGCAAGAGACCCAGTACTTC. Translating gives CASSPRGTIQQETQYF.

The chain combines TRBV7-2 with TRBJ2-4, with 10 bases that match TRBD2. Germline CDR1 reads SGHTA; CDR2 reads FQGNSA. The CDR3 is 18 residues long. J lost 7 bases, V lost 1 base, and 13 bases had no gene match. CDR3 nucleotide sequence: TGTGCCAGCAGCTTAGGGAGCGGGGGGGCCCCGTTAAGGAACATTCAGTACTTC. Protein sequence: CASSLGSGGAPLRNIQYF.

This chain links TRBV10-3 with TRBJ2-3, with a tentative D call TRBD2 (6 bases). CDR3 length equals 15 residues. Trimming left V 3 bases short and J 3 bases short, with 13 bases between. Germline loops: CDR1 ENHRY, CDR2 SYGVKD. The CDR3 DNA sequence: TGTGCCATCAGTGATGGCGGGATTCAAACAGATACGCAGTATTTT. The encoded protein is CAISDGGIQTDTQYF.

This chain connects TRBV6-2 or TRBV6-3 to TRBJ2-5; 10 bases align to TRBD2. Unmatched junction bases numbered 6, after V lost 6 bases and J lost 2 bases. The germline gives CDR1 MNHEY, CDR2 SVGEGT. This CDR3 has 15 residues. The CDR3 loop is CASSPLAGVQETQYF. CDR3 nucleotide sequence: TGTGCCAGCAGCCCTCTAGCGGGGGTTCAAGAGACCCAGTACTTC.

The CDR3 region is CASSLGGMSNEKLFF. The CDR3 coding sequence is TGTGCCAGCAGTTTGGGAGGGATGTCTAATGAAAAACTGTTTTTT. V is TRBV27 and J is TRBJ1-4; D remains unclear. Per germline, CDR1 MNHEY and CDR2 SMNVEV (reference sequence). Trimming stripped 3 bases from V and 3 bases from J, with 11 bases between. This CDR3 has 15 residues.

The chain carries TRBV7-2 and TRBJ1-1, with 7 positions matching TRBD1. V trimming: 3 bases; J trimming: 3 bases; junction bases outside the gene matches: 4. The CDR3 is 14 residues long. Germline V lookup: CDR1 SGHTA, CDR2 FQGNSA. The chain's CDR3 is CASSLIDRDTEAFF. The CDR3 coding sequence is TGTGCCAGCAGCTTGATAGACAGGGACACTGAAGCTTTCTTT.

This clone was seen a few times. The CDR3 loop is CAISDRTVGPQGPQHF. The CDR3 nucleotides read TGTGCCATCAGTGACAGGACAGTGGGGCCCCAAGGGCCCCAGCATTTT. This chain connects TRBV10-3 to TRBJ1-5, with D tentatively TRBD1 (6 bases). Per the germline V gene, CDR1 is ENHRY and CDR2 is SYGVKD. The ends were cut back, 3 bases at V and 9 bases at J, with 21 bases in the middle. The length of the CDR3 is 16 residues.

V is TRBV6-5 and J is TRBJ2-2; TRBD1 agrees at 10 bases. Looked up from germline, CDR1 is MNHEY and CDR2 is SVGAGI. V was pared by 6 bases and J by 7 bases, with 8 bases of the junction left unmatched. This CDR3 contains 15 residues. The CDR3 coding sequence is TGTGCCAGCAGGACCGGGACAGGGGCGGGCGGGGAGCTGTTTTTT. Its translation: CASRTGTGAGGELFF.

This rearrangement joins TRBV11-2 to TRBJ2-1, with 7 bases aligning to TRBD1. This CDR3 is 15 amino acids long. Germline V gene sequence: CDR1 SGHAT, CDR2 FQNNGV. The V and J ends lost 3 bases and 6 bases, in that order; junction bases with no gene match: 8. The CDR3 bases are TGTGCCAGCAGCTTCAATCCCGGGACAGCCAATGAGCAGTTCTTC. Translation: CASSFNPGTANEQFF.

This chain links TRBV7-7 with TRBJ2-7, with a weak D call TRBD2 (6 bases). Deletions cut 5 bases from V and 2 bases from J, with 16 bases between. CDR1 SSHAT and CDR2 FNYEAQ come from the germline V gene (reference sequence). The CDR3 runs 15 residues. The CDR3 here is CASSPGVGRTYEQYF. As DNA, the CDR3 is TGTGCCAGCAGCCCTGGGGTAGGGAGGACCTACGAGCAGTACTTC.

This rearrangement joins TRBV2 to TRBJ2-1; TRBD1 agrees at 9 bases. CDR3 length: 16 residues. Germline values: CDR1 SNHLY, CDR2 FYNNEI. J gave up 2 bases and V 4 bases, and 6 bases lay outside the gene matches. CDR3: CASSAGTGLPYNEQFF. The CDR3 DNA follows: TGTGCCAGCAGTGCAGGGACAGGGTTGCCCTACAATGAGCAGTTCTTC.

This clone showed up just once. Other DNA sequences in this specimen translate into the identical CDR3. This chain connects TRBV7-3 to TRBJ2-5; 11 bases map to TRBD1. Germline V lookup: CDR1 SGHTA, CDR2 FQGTGA. Trimming at V came to 5 bases and at J to 7 bases, leaving 3 bases not matched to a gene. CDR3 length: 13 amino acids. DNA of the CDR3: TGTGCCAGCAGCCGGACAGGGGGCGGGACCCAGTACTTC. Its translation: CASSRTGGGTQYF. The complete variable domain, with remaining parts taken from reference TRBV7-3 and TRBJ2-5, reads GAGVSQTPSNKVTEKGKYVELRCDPISGHTALYWYRQSLGQGPEFLIYFQGTGAADDSGLPNDRFFAVRPEGSVSTLKIQRTERGDSAVYLCASSRTGGGTQYFGPGTRLLVL.

The chain joins TRBV9 to TRBJ2-5; the D gene is possibly TRBD2 (6 bases). Germline CDR1 reads SGDLS; CDR2 reads YYNGEE. This CDR3 is 16 amino acids long. Trimming took 0 bases from V and 4 from J, leaving 16 bases between them. The CDR3 loop is CASSVGPREVLETQYF. DNA for the CDR3: TGTGCCAGCAGCGTAGGTCCGAGGGAGGTGTTAGAGACCCAGTACTTC.

The rearrangement joins TRBV5-1 to TRBJ1-1; 9 bases fit TRBD1. The CDR3 consists of 15 residues. With V trimmed by 4 bases and J by 4 bases, 8 bases remained unmatched. In germline, CDR1 is SGHRS, CDR2 YFSETQ. Written as DNA, the CDR3 is TGCGCCAGCAGCCAAAATGGACAGGGGCGCACTGAAGCTTTCTTT. Protein: CASSQNGQGRTEAFF.

This clone has just one count. In nucleotides, the CDR3 is TGTGCCTGGAGGCCGAGCTACCGGACAGGGAGAAATGAAAAACTGTTTTTT. Its protein is CAWRPSYRTGRNEKLFF. The chain links TRBV30 to TRBJ1-4; TRBD1 matches 8 bases. Germline values: CDR1 GTSNPN, CDR2 SVGIG (reference sequence). The trim removed 3 bases at V and 5 bases at J, leaving 14 bases unmatched. CDR3 length equals 17 residues.

In its sample, this clone was seen a few times. The chain employs TRBV2 and TRBJ2-7, with 7 nucleotides matching TRBD2. The CDR3 is 17 residues long. V shed 2 bases, J shed 0 bases, and the junction held 10 bases outside the gene matches. Germline CDR1 is SNHLY and CDR2 is FYNNEI. CDR3 nucleotide sequence: TGTGCCAGCAGTGAAAAGGGACTACCGAAGCCCTCCTACGAGCAGTACTTC. It specifies CASSEKGLPKPSYEQYF.

This chain links TRBV4-3 with TRBJ2-2, with TRBD1 matching over 9 bases. In germline, CDR1 is LGHNA, CDR2 YSLEER. The CDR3 length is 18 residues. The V gene end was trimmed by 2 bases and the J gene end by 5 bases; junction bases not matched to a gene: 12. In DNA, the CDR3 is TGCGCCAGCAGCCAATCCAATCTCGGGACAGGGCGAACCGGGGAGCTGTTTTTT. Translating gives CASSQSNLGTGRTGELFF.

V usage is TRBV15 and J usage is TRBJ1-1; D might be TRBD1 (5 bases). The CDR3 extends over 16 amino acids. The V and J ends lost 0 bases and 1 base respectively, with 12 bases between them. The V gene's germline CDR1 is LNHNV and CDR2 YYDKDF (reference sequence). The CDR3 nucleotides read TGTGCCACCAGCAGAGAGTCCTGGGGGGGGAACACTGAAGCTTTCTTT. This translates into CATSRESWGGNTEAFF.

The rearrangement uses TRBV7-2 and TRBJ2-4; 14 positions agree with TRBD2. Germline CDR1 reads SGHTA; CDR2 reads FQGNSA. The junction had 5 bases not matched to a gene; V was cut back by 4 bases and J by 0 bases. The CDR3 is 18 amino acids. The CDR3 DNA reads as TGTGCCAGCAGCTGGGGACTAGCGGGGGCGTCAGCCAAAAACATTCAGTACTTC. Its protein is CASSWGLAGASAKNIQYF.

As DNA, the CDR3 is TGTGCCAGCAGTTACTCGATTAGAGCTTTCTTT. Translation gives CASSYSIRAFF. V and J are TRBV6-5 and TRBJ1-1; the D is unclear. Trimming shortened V by 0 bases and J by 10 bases, and 6 bases separated the two germline ends. CDR3 size: 11 residues. CDR1 and CDR2 (germline): MNHEY, SVGAGI.